This record concerns one T cell receptor (beta chain) sequence. The antigen is not known. The CDR3 end shows no conserved phenylalanine or tryptophan, and so a read error is likely. No DNA is shown, since the ends of the CDR3 on it are uncertain; the CDR3 is the one TCRdb lists. The data derive from a study of T cell responses to AZD1222 COVID-19 vaccine. General observations from the study: White British ancestry dominated among donors, who included more females, and clonal diversity was possibly underestimated.

Sequencing was performed with immunoSEQ multiplex PCR; in TCRdb, only in-frame clones are kept and a portion is missing. This repertoire shows approximately 120,000 clones, roughly nine tenths found once; its top ten account for around 7.5%. Germline-derived CDR1 and CDR2 are SNHLY and FYNNEI. With termini counted, the CDR3 has 15 amino acids. The clonotype comes from an adult in good health. The sequences come from peripheral blood, collected on day 0 of AZD1222 vaccination. This sequence joins TRBV2 and TRBJ1-1. The CDR3 sequence is CASKPERLGTPLDGS.